The clone carrying this T cell receptor (beta chain) was recorded many times. MiXCR was run by TCRdb on the RT-PCR reads, yielding one entry per CDR3 protein. The sample comprises 800,000 to 1,000,000 distinct CDR3 sequences, around 17% of which are singletons, and around 6% rests with the top ten. These data come from a study of patients and donors after allogeneic stem cell transplantation. Germline values: CDR1 SGDLS, CDR2 YYNGEE. CDR3 size: 14 residues. The V gene lost 4 bases and the J gene lost 2 bases, with 12 bases spanning the gap. The chain employs TRBV9 and TRBJ1-2; no clear D. Sequencing was carried out using blood, either unsorted or a sorted T cell fraction (not recorded which). This receptor was obtained from a human donor who was either an allogeneic HSCT recipient or a stem cell or donor lymphocyte infusion donor (not recorded which). It is not recorded whose cells these are; they may come from a transplant donor. CDR3 nucleotide sequence: TGTGCCAGCAGCCAGACGAGTCTCAACTATGGCTACACCTTC. Translation gives CASSQTSLNYGYTF.